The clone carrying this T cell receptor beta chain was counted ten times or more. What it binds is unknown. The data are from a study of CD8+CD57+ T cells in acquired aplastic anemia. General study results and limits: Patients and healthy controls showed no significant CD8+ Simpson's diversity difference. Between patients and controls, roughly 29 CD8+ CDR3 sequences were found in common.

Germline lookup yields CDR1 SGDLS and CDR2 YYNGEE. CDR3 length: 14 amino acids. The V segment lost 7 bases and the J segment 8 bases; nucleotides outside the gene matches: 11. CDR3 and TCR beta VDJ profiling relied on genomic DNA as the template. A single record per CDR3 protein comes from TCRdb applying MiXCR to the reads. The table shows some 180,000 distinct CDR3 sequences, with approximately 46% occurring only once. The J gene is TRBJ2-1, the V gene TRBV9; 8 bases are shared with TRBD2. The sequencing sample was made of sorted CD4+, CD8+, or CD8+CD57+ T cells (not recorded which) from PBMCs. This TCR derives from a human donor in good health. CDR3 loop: CASGLAGPTHEQFF. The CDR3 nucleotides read TGTGCCAGCGGATTAGCGGGACCAACGCATGAGCAGTTCTTC.